The source of this TCR beta chain is a study of blood T cells in healthy people across ages (dated by TCRdb to the mid-2010s). Concerning the study at large: In model experiments, roughly one uniquely barcoded TCR beta cDNA molecule per two T cells was captured by template switching. To avoid experimental bias, donors of different ages were randomly spread across the sequencing lanes. The donors were split into four age groups: young (average around 15 years), middle-aged (39), aged (roughly 68) and long-lived (about 74). The study measured age-related changes in TCR beta repertoire diversity using deep sequencing normalized with unique cDNA molecular identifiers. Two additional independent replicas of 1 million unique cDNA reads from the same blood draw were analyzed for two donors (one aged 18 to 29 and one aged 80 or older). General conclusions and limits of the study: Observed TCR beta diversity per million T cells fell roughly linearly with age, and a significant reduction was already apparent by age around 44. Estimates of total diversity from one million sequenced T cells were regarded as lower bounds and underestimates. The percentage of naive T cells measured by flow cytometry correlated strongly with observed TCR beta diversity. Conclusive comparison of naive and antigen-experienced compartments was prevented by the profiling of bulk unsorted PBMCs. Compared with the aged group, the long-lived group had more naive CD4+ T cells, fewer expanded clones and increased TCR diversity, a pattern suggesting age selection. The CMV infection status of donors was not known, potentially confounding age-related changes in expanded clonotypes.

Details on this clonotype: It has no known antigen specificity. No quality values exist for individual bases; no much larger clone is one base distant.

Library preparation used 5' RACE. Sequencing was performed on an Illumina HiSeq 2500. A second 7 to 11 cycle PCR used a sample-barcoded 5' primer and a J-beta primer mix. A template-switch 5' adaptor carrying 12 random nucleotides introduced a unique molecular identifier onto each TCR beta cDNA molecule. At least 3 million CDR3-containing paired-end reads were obtained from each sample. The Mint cDNA synthesis kit, primed by a TRBC-specific oligonucleotide, was used to synthesize first-strand cDNA from all RNA. Following uracil-DNA glycosylase treatment, all cDNA underwent a first 18-cycle PCR with the universal primers M1SS and BC2_uni_R. The study's own analysis went as follows. Each sample was normalized by randomly selecting 1 million high-quality reads, each carrying a distinct molecular identifier. Instead of being binned into consensus sequences, reads that shared molecular identifiers were thrown out. MiTCR, run with a Q25 quality threshold and the strictest error-elimination algorithm, handled CDR3 identification, clonotype clustering and error correction. A nonparametric unseen species model using Euler transformation provided a lower-bound estimate of total TCR beta diversity. TCRdb reanalyzed the raw reads on its own, using fastp at Q25 for trimming and MiXCR for clone calling, and kept in-frame beta chains. Rows merge per CDR3 protein into single entries with the most common DNA and genes. V and J calls and clone size were set by TCRdb, not the authors. This sample gives just over 1 million distinct CDR3 sequences in total; more than 40% of them show up just once. Approximately 20% of the sample goes to the ten largest clones.

Systemically healthy Caucasian individuals from Russia, approximately 39 in total and aged roughly 6 to 95 years, were included as donors. Each donor gave roughly 9.5 milliliters of peripheral blood, collected into EDTA-treated Vacutainer tubes. Ficoll-Paque density-gradient centrifugation was used to isolate PBMCs, with at least 7 million obtained per sample. Trizol reagent was used to extract total RNA from PBMCs, with at least 5 micrograms per sample. For every donor, an aliquot of PBMCs went through flow cytometry to measure the percentages of naive CD45RAhigh/CD27high T cells. The germline V and J ends show losses of 0 bases and 4 bases respectively, and no gene match explains 6 bases of the junction. From a lookup of the germline V gene, CDR1 and CDR2 are MGHRA and YSYEKL. The cysteine opens and the phenylalanine closes a CDR3 of 16 amino acids. Only the CDR3 DNA is retained, 48 bases long and in frame from the first base.

This receptor was obtained from a woman aged 60-75 years in good health. The chain joins TRBV4-1 to TRBJ2-1; 7 bases in the junction line up with TRBD1. The sequencing input was blood. In nucleotides, the sequence is TGCGCCAGCAGCCAAGATCCGGGACAGATATACAATGAGCAGTTCTTC. Protein translation: CASSQDPGQIYNEQFF.